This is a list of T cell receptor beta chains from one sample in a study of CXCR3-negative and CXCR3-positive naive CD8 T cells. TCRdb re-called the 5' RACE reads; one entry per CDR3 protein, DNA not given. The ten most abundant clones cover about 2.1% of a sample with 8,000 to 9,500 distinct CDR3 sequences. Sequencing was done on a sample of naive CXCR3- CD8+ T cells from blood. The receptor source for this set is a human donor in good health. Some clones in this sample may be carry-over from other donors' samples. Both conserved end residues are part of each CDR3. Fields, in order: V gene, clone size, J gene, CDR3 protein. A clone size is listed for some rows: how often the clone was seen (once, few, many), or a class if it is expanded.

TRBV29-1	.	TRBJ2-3	CSAQGQPDTDTQYF
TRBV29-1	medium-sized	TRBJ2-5	CSVVGIAVGETQYF
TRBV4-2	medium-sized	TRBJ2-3	CASSQGTSGSSFTDTQYF
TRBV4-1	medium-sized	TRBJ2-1	CASSQLSGSEDNEQFF
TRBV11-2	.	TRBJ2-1	CASRYTGTSAFYNEQFF
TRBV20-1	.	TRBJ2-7	CSARDRTYEQYF
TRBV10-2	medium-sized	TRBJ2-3	CASSYTDTQYF
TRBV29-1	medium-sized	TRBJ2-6	CSVEIPDRQSGANVLTF
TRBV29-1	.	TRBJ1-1	CSVHAVNTEAFF
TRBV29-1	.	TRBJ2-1	CSVDGTEVHEQFF
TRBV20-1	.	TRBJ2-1	CSAKSRDRVYNEQFF
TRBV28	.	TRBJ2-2	CASSLTGAAGELFF
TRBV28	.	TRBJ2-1	CASSPLSLAGGPTYNEQFF
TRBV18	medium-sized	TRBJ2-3	CASSPPPVPPSSTDTQYF
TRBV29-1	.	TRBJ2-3	CSAQGVSTDTQYF
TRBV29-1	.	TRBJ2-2	CSVESTYTGELFF
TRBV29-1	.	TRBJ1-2	CSVEDRDRGGYGYTF
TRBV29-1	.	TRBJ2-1	CSGRLAHNEQFF
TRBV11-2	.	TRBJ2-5	CASSSWTAQETQYF
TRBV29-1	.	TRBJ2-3	CSVEGLAGVGTDRQYF
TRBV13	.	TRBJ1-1	CASSFRGGTEAFF
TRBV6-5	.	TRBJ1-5	CASSYSSGPPLVQPQHF
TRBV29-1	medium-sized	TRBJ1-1	CSVEDGSYRNTEAFF
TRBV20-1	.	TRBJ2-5	CSASDGREGPAETQYF
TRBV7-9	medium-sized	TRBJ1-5	CASSSRPPAQGPNQPQHF
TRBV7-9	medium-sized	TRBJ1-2	CASSLSDRLYNYGYTF
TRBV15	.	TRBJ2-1	CATSRDPSGYNEQFF
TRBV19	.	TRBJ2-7	CASSPRGSQYEQYF
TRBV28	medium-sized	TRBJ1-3	CASRSPDRGRDTIYF
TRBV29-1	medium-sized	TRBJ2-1	CSVVTGAFYNEQFF
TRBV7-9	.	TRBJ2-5	CASSPGTAIGETQYF
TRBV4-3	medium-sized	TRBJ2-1	CASSQLGSGSYNEQFF
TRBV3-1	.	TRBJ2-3	CASSQVTDTQYF